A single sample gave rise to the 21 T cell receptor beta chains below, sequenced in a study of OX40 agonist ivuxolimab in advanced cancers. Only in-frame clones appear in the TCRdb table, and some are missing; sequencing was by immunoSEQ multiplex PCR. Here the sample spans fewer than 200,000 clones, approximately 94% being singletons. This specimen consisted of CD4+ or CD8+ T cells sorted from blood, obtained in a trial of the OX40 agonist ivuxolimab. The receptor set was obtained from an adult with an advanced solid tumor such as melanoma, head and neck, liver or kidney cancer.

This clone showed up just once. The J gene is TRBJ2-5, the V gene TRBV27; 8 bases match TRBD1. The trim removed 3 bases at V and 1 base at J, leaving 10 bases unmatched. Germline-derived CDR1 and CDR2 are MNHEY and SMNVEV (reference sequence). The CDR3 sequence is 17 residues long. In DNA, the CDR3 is TGTGCCAGCAGTTTCTCGGCTAGGACAGGGCTCCAAGAGACCCAGTACTTC. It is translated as CASSFSARTGLQETQYF.

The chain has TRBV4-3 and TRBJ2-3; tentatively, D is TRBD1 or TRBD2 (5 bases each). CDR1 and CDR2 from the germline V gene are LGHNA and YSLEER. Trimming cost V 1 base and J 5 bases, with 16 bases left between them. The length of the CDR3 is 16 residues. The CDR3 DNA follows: TGCGCCAGCAGCCAAGGGGGGTTGACGAGTTTAGATACGCAGTATTTT. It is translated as CASSQGGLTSLDTQYF.

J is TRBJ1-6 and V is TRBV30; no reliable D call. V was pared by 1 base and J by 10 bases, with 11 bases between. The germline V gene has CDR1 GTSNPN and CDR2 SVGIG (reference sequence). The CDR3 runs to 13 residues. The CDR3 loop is CAWSASHGSPLHF. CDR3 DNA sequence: TGTGCCTGGAGTGCCTCCCACGGGTCACCCCTCCACTTT.

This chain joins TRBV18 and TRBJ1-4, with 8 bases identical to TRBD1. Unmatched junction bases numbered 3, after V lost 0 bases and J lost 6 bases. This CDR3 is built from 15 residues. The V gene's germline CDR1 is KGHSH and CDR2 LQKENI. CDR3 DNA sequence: TGTGCCAGCTCACCACCGGCGGGACAGGATGAAAAACTGTTTTTT. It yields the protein CASSPPAGQDEKLFF.

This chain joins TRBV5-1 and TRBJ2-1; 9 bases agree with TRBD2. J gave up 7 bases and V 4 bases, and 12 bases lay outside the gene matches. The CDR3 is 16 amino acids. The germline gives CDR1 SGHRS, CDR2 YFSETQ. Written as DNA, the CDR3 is TGCGCCAGCAGCGCCCTCCCTCTAGCGGGGATAAATGAGCAGTTCTTC. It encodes CASSALPLAGINEQFF.

CDR3 coding DNA: TGTGCCAGCAGCGCCCAGGGGATGAACACTGAAGCTTTCTTT. As protein: CASSAQGMNTEAFF. The V and J genes are TRBV2 and TRBJ1-1, with D possibly being TRBD1 (6 bases). Germline V CDR1 and CDR2: SNHLY, FYNNEI. The V end was cut by 6 bases, the J end by 0 bases, with 11 bases between. The CDR3 covers 14 residues.

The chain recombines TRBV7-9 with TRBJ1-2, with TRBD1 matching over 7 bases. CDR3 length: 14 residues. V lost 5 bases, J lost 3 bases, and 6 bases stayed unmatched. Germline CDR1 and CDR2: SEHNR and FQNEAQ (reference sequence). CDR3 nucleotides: TGTGCCAGCAGCCACAACAGGGGATACTATGGCTACACCTTC. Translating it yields CASSHNRGYYGYTF.

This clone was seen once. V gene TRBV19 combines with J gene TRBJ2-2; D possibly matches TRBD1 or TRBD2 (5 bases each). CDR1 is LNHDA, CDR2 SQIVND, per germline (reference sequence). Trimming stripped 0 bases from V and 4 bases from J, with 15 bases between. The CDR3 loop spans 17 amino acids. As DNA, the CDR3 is TGTGCCAGTAGTATAGAAGGGCAGGGCGGAGGCACCGGGGAGCTGTTTTTT. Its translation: CASSIEGQGGGTGELFF.

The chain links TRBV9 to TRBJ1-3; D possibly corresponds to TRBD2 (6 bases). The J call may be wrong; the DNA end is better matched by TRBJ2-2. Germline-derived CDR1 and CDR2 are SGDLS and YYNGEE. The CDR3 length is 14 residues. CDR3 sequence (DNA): TGTGCCAGCAGCGCCGGGGGGAACACCGGGGAGCTGTTTTTT. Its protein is CASSAGGNTGELFF.

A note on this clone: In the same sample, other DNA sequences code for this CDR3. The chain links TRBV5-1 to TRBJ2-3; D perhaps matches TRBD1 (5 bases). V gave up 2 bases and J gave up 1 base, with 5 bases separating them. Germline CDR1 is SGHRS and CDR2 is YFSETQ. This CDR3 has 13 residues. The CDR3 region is CASSLQGTDTQYF. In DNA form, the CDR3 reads TGCGCCAGCAGCTTACAGGGCACAGATACGCAGTATTTT.

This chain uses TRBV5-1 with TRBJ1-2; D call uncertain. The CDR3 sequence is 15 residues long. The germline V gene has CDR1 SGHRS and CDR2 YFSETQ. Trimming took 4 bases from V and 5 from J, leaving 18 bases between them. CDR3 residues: CASSLRSVEGYGYTF. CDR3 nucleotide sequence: TGCGCCAGCAGCCTGAGGTCCGTGGAGGGTTATGGCTACACCTTC.

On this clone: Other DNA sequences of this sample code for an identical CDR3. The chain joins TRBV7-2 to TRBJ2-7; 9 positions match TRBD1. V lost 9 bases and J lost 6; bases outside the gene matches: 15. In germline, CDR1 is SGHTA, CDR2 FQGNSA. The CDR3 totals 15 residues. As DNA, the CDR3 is TGTGCCAGTAGTAACCCCGGGACAGGGCGGGGCGAGCAGTACTTC. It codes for CASSNPGTGRGEQYF. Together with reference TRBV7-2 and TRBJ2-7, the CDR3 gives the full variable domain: GAGVSQSPSNKVTEKGKDVELRCDPISGHTALYWYRQSLGQGLEFLIYFQGNSAPDKSGLPSDRFSAERTGGSVSTLTIQRTQQEDSAVYLCASSNPGTGRGEQYFGPGTRLTVT.

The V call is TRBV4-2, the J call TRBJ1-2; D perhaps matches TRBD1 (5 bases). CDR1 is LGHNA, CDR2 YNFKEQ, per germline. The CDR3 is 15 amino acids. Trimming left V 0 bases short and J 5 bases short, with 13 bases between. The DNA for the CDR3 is TGTGCCAGCAGCCAAGAGGCCGCCTCAGGGTATGGCTACACCTTC. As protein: CASSQEAASGYGYTF.

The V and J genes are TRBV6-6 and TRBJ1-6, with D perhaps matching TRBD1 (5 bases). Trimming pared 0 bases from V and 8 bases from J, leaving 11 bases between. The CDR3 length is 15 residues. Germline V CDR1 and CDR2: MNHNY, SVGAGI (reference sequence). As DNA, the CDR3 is TGTGCCAGCAGTTACTCTGGGACCGCGGATTCACCCCTCCACTTT. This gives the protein CASSYSGTADSPLHF.

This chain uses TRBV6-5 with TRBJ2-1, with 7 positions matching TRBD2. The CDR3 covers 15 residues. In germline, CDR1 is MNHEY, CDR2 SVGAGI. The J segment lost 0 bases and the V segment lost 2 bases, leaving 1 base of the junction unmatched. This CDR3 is CASSYTSASYNEQFF. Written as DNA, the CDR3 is TGTGCCAGCAGTTACACTAGCGCCTCCTACAATGAGCAGTTCTTC.

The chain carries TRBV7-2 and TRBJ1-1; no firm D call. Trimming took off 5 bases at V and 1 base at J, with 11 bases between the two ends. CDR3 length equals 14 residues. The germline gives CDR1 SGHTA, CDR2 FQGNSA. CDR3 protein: CASSLRRGNTEAFF. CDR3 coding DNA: TGTGCCAGCAGCCTTCGGCGGGGGAACACTGAAGCTTTCTTT.

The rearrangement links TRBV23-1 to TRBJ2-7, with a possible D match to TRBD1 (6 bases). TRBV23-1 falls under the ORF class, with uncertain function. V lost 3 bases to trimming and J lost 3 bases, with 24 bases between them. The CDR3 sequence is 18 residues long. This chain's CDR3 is CASSHPHNRESRVYEQYF. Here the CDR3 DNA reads TGCGCCAGCAGTCACCCACATAACAGGGAGTCGAGGGTCTACGAGCAGTACTTC.

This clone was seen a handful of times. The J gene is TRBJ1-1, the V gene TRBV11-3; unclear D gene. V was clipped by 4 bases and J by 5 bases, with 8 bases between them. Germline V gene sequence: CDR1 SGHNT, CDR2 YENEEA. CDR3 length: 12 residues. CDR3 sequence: CASSSFGTEAFF. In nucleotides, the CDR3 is TGTGCCAGCAGCTCGTTCGGGACTGAAGCTTTCTTT. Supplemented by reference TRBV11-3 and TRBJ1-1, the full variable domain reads EAGVVQSPRYKIIEKKQPVAFWCNPISGHNTLYWYLQNLGQGPELLIRYENEEAVDDSQLPKDRFSAERLKGVDSTLKIQPAELGDSAVYLCASSSFGTEAFFGQGTRLTVV.

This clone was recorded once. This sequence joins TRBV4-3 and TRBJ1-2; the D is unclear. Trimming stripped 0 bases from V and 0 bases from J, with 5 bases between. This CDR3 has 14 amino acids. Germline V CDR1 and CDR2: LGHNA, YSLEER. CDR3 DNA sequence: TGCGCCAGCAGCCAAGATACAGCTAACTATGGCTACACCTTC. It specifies CASSQDTANYGYTF.

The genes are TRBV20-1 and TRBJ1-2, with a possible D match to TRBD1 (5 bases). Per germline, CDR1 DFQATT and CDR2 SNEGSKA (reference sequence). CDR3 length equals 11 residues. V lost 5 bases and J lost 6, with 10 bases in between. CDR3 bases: TGCAGTGCTTCTCTGGGGGATGGCTACACCTTC. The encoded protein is CSASLGDGYTF.

CDR3 loop: CASTARAATYNEQFF. The CDR3 coding sequence is TGTGCCAGCACCGCCCGAGCGGCGACCTACAATGAGCAGTTCTTC. The chain combines TRBV6-6 with TRBJ2-1, with D maybe TRBD2 (5 bases). The CDR3 has 15 amino acids. Germline V CDR1 and CDR2: MNHNY, SVGAGI (reference sequence). The V end lost 7 bases, the J end lost 2 bases, and 15 bases lay between the germline ends.